Shown below are 3 T cell receptor beta chains from a single sample sequenced in a study of T cell responses to AZD1222 COVID-19 vaccine. The repertoire was sequenced with immunoSEQ multiplex PCR; TCRdb's copy has only in-frame clones and lacks some. The sample has some 100,000 clones, 70% to 90% seen once. The sequencing here drew on peripheral blood, taken on day 0 of AZD1222 vaccination. The receptors were sampled from an adult in good health.

The rearrangement joins TRBV2 to TRBJ2-3; a weak D match, TRBD2 (6 bases). The V and J ends lost 3 bases and 0 bases respectively, with 10 bases between them. The CDR3 consists of 15 residues. Per the germline V gene, CDR1 is SNHLY and CDR2 is FYNNEI. The CDR3 spells CASSEDYPSTDTQYF. The CDR3 DNA sequence: TGTGCCAGCAGTGAGGACTATCCTAGCACAGATACGCAGTATTTT.

CDR3 in amino acids: CSARDGNEQFF. CDR3 DNA: TGCAGTGCCCGGGACGGCAATGAGCAGTTCTTC. This chain connects TRBV20-1 to TRBJ2-1; D may correspond to TRBD1 or TRBD2 (5 bases each). Germline lookup yields CDR1 DFQATT and CDR2 SNEGSKA (reference sequence). CDR3 length: 11 amino acids. Trimming pared 6 bases from V and 6 bases from J, leaving 9 bases between.

This chain links TRBV12-3 or TRBV12-4 with TRBJ2-1; the D is unclear. The CDR3 length is 11 residues. The V end was cut by 4 bases, the J end by 10 bases, with 8 bases between. The chain's CDR3 is CASSWGSEQFF. The CDR3 bases are TGTGCCAGCAGTTGGGGTTCCGAGCAGTTCTTC.